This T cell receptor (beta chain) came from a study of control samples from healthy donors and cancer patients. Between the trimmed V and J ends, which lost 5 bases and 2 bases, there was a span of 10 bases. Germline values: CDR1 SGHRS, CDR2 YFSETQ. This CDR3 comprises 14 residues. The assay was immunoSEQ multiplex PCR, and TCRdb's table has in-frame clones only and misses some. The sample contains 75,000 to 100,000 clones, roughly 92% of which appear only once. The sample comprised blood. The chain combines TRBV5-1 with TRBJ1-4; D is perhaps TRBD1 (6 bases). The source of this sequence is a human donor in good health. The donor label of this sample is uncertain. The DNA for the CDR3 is TGCGCCAGCAGAAGGGGGGTGACTAATGAAAAACTGTTTTTT. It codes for CASRRGVTNEKLFF.